This entry describes one TCR beta chain. These data are taken from a study of blood T cell repertoires in COVID-19. Study background: COVID-19 samples, acute and convalescent, were from the United States, Italy and Spain. T cells, B-cell-depleted T cells, or PBMCs provided the cDNA or gDNA that served as material.

Original analysis: Estimation of nucleated cell counts was performed using reference gene primer amplification. Repertoires were generated with immunoSEQ multiplex PCR, while TCRdb's copy carries only in-frame clones and drops some. V and J calls and clone size are as listed in that table; D and trimming were resolved from the DNA. The data show some 150,000 clones, around 83% seen once. Germline-derived CDR1 and CDR2 are LGHNA and YSLEER. V gave up 0 bases and J gave up 4 bases, with 12 bases separating them. The CDR3 has 15 residues. The receptor was derived from a woman over 75 with acute or convalescent COVID-19. Specimen: peripheral blood. This chain links TRBV4-3 with TRBJ1-2; unclear D gene. CDR3 nucleotide sequence: TGCGCCAGCAGCCAAGAGGGAGCAGCCGGCTATGGCTACACCTTC. Protein sequence: CASSQEGAAGYGYTF.